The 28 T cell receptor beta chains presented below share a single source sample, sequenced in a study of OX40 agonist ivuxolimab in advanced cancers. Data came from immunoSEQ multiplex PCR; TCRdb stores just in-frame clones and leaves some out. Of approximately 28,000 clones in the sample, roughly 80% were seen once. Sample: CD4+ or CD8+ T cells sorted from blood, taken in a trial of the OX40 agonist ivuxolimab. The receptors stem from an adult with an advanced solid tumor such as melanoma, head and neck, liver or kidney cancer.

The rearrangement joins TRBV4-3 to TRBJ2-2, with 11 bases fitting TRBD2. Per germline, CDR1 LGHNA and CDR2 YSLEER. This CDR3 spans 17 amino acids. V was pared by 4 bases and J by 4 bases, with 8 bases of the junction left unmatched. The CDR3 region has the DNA TGCGCCAGCAGCCGCTATTTGGGACTAGCGGCCACCGGGGAGCTGTTTTTT. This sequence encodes CASSRYLGLAATGELFF.

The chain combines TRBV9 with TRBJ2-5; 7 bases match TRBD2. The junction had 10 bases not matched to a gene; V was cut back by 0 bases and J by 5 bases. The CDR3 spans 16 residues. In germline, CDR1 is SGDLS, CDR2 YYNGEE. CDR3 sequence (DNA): TGTGCCAGCAGCGTAGAGGAGGGAGGGCCCGACGAGACCCAGTACTTC. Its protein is CASSVEEGGPDETQYF.

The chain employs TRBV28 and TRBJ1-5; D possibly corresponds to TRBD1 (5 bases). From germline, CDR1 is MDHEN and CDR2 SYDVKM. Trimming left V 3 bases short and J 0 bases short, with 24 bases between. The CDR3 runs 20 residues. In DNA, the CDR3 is TGTGCCAGCAGTTTCGGGGGGTTTGGGGCAGAGGGTTATAGCAATCAGCCCCAGCATTTT. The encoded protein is CASSFGGFGAEGYSNQPQHF.

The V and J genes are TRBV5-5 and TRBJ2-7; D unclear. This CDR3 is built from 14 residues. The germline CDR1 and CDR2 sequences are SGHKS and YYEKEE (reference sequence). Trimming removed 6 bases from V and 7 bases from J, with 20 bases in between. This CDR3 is CASITGLSSQEQYF. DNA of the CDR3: TGTGCCAGCATCACCGGCCTGTCATCCCAGGAGCAGTACTTC. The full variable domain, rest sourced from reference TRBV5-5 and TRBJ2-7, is DAGVTQSPTHLIKTRGQQVTLRCSPISGHKSVSWYQQVLGQGPQFIFQYYEKEERGRGNFPDRFSARQFPNYSSELNVNALLLGDSALYLCASITGLSSQEQYFGPGTRLTVT.

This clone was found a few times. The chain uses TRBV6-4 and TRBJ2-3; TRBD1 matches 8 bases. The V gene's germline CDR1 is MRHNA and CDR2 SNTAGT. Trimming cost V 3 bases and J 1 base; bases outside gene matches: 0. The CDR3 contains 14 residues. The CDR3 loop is CASSETGGTDTQYF. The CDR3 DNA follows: TGTGCCAGCAGTGAGACAGGGGGCACAGATACGCAGTATTTT.

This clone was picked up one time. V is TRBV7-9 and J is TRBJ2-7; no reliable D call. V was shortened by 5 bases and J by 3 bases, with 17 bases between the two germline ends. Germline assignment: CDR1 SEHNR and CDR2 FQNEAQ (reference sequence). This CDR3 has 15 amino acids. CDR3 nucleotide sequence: TGTGCCAGCAGCCCTAGTGGCCGGGCCCTCTACGAGCAGTACTTC. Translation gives CASSPSGRALYEQYF.

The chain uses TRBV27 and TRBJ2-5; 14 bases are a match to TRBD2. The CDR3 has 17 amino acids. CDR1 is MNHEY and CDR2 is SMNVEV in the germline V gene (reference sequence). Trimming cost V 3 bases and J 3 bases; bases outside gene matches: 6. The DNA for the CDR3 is TGTGCCAGCAGTTTGCGGGGACTAGCGGGAGTTGAAGAGACCCAGTACTTC. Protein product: CASSLRGLAGVEETQYF.

CDR3 bases: TGTGCCAGCAGCCTCGACATCCGTGGGACTGAAGCTTTCTTT. As protein: CASSLDIRGTEAFF. The gene calls are TRBV7-2 and TRBJ1-1; D gene ambiguous. The germline V and J ends were trimmed by 5 bases and 5 bases, with 15 bases remaining between them. Germline-derived CDR1 and CDR2 are SGHTA and FQGNSA. This CDR3 comprises 14 residues.

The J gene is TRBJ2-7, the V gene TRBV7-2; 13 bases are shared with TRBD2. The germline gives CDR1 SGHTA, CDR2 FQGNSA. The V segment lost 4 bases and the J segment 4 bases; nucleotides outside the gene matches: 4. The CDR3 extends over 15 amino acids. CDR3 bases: TGTGCCAGCAGCTGGACTAGCGGGAGATTTTACGAGCAGTACTTC. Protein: CASSWTSGRFYEQYF.

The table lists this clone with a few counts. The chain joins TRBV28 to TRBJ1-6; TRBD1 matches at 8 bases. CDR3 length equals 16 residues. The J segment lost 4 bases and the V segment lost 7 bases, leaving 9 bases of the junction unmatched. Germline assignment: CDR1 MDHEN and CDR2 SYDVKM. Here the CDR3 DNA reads TGTGCCAGCATCCCTGGGACAGGAGAATATAATTCACCCCTCCACTTT. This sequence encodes CASIPGTGEYNSPLHF.

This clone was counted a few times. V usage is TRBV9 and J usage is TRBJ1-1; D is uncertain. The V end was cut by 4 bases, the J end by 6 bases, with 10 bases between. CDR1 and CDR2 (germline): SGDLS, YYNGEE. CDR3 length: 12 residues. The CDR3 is CASSPLAAEAFF. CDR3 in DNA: TGTGCCAGCAGCCCCCTGGCCGCTGAAGCTTTCTTT.

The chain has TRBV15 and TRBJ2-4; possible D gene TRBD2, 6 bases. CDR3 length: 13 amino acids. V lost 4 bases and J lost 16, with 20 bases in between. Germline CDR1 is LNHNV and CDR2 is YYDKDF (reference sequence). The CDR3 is CATSKGQLRDSYF. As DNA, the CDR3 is TGTGCCACCAGCAAAGGTCAACTCCGGGACTCCTACTTC.

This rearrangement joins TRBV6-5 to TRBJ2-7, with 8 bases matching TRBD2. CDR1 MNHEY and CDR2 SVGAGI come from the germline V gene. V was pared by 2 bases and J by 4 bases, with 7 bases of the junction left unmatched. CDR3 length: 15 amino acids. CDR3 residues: CASSYGTGGGYEQYF. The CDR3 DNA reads TGTGCCAGCAGTTACGGGACGGGAGGGGGGTACGAGCAGTACTTC.

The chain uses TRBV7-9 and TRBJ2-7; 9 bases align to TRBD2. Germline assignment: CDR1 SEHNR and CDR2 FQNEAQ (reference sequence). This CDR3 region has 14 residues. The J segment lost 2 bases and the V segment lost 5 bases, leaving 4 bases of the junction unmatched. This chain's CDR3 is CASSRTSEPYEQYF. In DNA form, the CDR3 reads TGTGCCAGCAGCCGGACTAGCGAGCCCTACGAGCAGTACTTC.

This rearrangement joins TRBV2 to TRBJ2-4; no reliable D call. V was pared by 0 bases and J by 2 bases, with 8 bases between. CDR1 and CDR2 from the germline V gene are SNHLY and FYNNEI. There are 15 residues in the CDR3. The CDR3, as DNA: TGTGCCAGCAGTGAAGCGCAAGGGACCAAAAACATTCAGTACTTC. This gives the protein CASSEAQGTKNIQYF.

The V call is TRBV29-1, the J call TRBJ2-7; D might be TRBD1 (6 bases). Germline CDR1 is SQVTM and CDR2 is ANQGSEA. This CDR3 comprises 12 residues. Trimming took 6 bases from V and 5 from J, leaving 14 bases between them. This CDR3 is CSVVGRGNEQYF. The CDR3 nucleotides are TGCAGCGTGGTAGGCAGGGGCAACGAGCAGTACTTC.

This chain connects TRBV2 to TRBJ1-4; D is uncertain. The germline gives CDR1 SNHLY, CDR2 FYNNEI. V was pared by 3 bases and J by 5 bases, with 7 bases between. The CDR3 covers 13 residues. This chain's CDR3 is CASSDFINEKLFF. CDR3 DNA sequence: TGTGCCAGCAGTGATTTTATAAATGAAAAACTGTTTTTT. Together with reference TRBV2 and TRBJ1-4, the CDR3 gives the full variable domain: EPEVTQTPSHQVTQMGQEVILRCVPISNHLYFYWYRQILGQKVEFLVSFYNNEISEKSEIFDDQFSVERPDGSNFTLKIRSTKLEDSAMYFCASSDFINEKLFFGSGTQLSVL.

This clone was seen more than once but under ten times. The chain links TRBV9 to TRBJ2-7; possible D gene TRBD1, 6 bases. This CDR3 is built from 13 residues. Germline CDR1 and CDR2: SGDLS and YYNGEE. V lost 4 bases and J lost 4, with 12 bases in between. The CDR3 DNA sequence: TGTGCCAGCAGCTCCAGCCAGGGGTACGAGCAGTACTTC. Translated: CASSSSQGYEQYF.

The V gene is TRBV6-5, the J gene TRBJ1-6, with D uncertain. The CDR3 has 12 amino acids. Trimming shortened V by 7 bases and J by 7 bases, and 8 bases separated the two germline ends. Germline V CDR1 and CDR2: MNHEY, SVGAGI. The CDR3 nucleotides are TGTGCCAGCACACTGGGGAATTCACCCCTCCACTTT. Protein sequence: CASTLGNSPLHF.

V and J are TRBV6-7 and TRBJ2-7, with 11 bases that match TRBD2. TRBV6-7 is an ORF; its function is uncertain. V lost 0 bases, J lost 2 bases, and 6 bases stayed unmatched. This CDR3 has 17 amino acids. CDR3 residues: CASSYSGLAGVPYEQYF. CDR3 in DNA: TGTGCCAGCAGTTACTCTGGACTAGCGGGCGTCCCCTACGAGCAGTACTTC.

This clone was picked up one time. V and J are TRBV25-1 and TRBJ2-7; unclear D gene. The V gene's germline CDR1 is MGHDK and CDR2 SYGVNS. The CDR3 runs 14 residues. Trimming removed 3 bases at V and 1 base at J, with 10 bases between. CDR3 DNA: TGTGCCAGCAGTGAGGTGTCCAGGTCCTACGAGCAGTACTTC. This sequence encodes CASSEVSRSYEQYF.

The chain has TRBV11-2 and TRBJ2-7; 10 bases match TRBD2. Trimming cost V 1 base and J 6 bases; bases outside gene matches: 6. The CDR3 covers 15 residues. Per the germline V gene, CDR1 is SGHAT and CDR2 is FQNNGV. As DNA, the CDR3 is TGTGCCAGCAGCTTAGTTAGCGGGAGGCTTGCCGAGCAGTACTTC. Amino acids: CASSLVSGRLAEQYF.

The CDR3 reads CASSLPWTTQETQYF. CDR3 coding DNA: TGTGCCAGCAGCCTCCCCTGGACTACCCAAGAGACCCAGTACTTC. The genes are TRBV11-3 and TRBJ2-5; D perhaps matches TRBD2 (6 bases). V gave up 5 bases and J gave up 1 base, with 14 bases separating them. The CDR3 consists of 15 residues. From germline, CDR1 is SGHNT and CDR2 YENEEA.

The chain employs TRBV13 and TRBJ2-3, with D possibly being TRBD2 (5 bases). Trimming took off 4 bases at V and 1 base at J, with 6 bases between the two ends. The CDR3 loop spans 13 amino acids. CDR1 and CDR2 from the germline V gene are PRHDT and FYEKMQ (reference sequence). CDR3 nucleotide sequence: TGTGCCAGCAGCTCGCGGGGCACAGATACGCAGTATTTT. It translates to CASSSRGTDTQYF.

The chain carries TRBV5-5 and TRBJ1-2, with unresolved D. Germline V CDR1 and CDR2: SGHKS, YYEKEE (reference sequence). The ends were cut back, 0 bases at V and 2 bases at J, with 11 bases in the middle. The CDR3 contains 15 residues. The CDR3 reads CASSLGQVENYGYTF. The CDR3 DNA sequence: TGTGCCAGCAGCTTGGGGCAGGTTGAGAACTATGGCTACACCTTC.

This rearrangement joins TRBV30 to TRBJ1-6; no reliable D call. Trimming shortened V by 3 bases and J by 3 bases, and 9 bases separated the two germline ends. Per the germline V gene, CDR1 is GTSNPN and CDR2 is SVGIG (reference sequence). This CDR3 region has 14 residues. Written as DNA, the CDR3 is TGTGCCTGGAGGGGAACAGTCTATAATTCACCCCTCCACTTT. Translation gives CAWRGTVYNSPLHF.

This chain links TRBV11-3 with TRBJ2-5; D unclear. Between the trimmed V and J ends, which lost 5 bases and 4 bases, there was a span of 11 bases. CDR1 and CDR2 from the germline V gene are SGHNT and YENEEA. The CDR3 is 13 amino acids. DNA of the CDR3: TGTGCCAGCAGCCCTCGACTGGGAGAGACCCAGTACTTC. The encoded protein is CASSPRLGETQYF.

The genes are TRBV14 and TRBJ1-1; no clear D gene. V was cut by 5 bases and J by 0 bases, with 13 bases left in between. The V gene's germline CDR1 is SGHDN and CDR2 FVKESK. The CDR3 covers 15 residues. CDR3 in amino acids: CASSTLMVLNTEAFF. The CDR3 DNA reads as TGTGCCAGCAGCACCCTAATGGTCCTGAACACTGAAGCTTTCTTT.